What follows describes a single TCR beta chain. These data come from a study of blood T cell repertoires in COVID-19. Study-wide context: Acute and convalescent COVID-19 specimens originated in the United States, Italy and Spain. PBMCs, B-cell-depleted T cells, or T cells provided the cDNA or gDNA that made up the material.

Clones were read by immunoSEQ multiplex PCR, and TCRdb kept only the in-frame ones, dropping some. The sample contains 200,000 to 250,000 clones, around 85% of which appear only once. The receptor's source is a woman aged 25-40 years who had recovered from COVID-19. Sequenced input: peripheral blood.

For the CDR3, the DNA is TGTGCCAGCAGCTTAACCGATTCGGGGTATGGCTACACCTTC. Translated, it gives CASSLTDSGYGYTF. The chain employs TRBV7-6 and TRBJ1-2; D not certain. CDR3 size: 14 residues. V was shortened by 2 bases and J by 5 bases, with 12 bases between the two germline ends. CDR1 is SGHVS, CDR2 FNYEAQ, per germline.